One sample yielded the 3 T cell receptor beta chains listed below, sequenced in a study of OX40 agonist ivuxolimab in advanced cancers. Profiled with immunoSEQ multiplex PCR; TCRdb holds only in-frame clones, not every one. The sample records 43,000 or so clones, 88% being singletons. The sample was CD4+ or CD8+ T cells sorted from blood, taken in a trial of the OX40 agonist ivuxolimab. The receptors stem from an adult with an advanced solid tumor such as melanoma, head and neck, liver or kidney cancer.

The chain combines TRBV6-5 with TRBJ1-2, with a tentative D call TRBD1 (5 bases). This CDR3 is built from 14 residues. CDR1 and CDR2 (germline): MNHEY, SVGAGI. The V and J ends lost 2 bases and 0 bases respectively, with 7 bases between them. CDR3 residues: CASSYRGTNYGYTF. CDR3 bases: TGTGCCAGCAGTTACCGGGGGACTAACTATGGCTACACCTTC.

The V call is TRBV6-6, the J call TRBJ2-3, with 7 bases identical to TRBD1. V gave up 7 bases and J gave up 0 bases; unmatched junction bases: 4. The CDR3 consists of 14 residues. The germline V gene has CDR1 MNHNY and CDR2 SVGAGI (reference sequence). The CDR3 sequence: CASKTGASTDTQYF. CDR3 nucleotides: TGTGCCAGCAAAACAGGGGCAAGCACAGATACGCAGTATTTT.

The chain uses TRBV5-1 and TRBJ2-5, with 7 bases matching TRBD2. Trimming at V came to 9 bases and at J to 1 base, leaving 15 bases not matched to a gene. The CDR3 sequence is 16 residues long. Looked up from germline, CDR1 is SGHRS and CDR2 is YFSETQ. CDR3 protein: CATLWEGRKIQETQYF. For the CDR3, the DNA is TGCGCCACCCTCTGGGAGGGGCGCAAAATCCAAGAGACCCAGTACTTC.